This T cell receptor beta chain is drawn from a study of preoperative IRX-2 immunotherapy in early breast cancer. Indicated treatment: preoperative locoregional IRX-2 cytokine immunotherapy. Preoperative locoregional IRX-2 cytokine immunotherapy was tested in the phase Ib source study. Sequencing used immunoSEQ multiplex PCR; TCRdb keeps in-frame clones, though not all of them. Of more than 20,000 clones in the sample, about four fifths were seen once. V was shortened by 5 bases and J by 7 bases, with 14 bases between the two germline ends. Germline loops: CDR1 SGHVT, CDR2 SQSDAQ. The CDR3 loop spans 14 amino acids.

This sequence originates from a human donor with breast cancer. This chain uses TRBV7-4 with TRBJ2-2, with D maybe TRBD2 (6 bases). The starting material was lymph node tissue, obtained before IRX-2 immunotherapy. CDR3 residues: CASSRDLVGGELFF. CDR3 bases: TGTGCCAGCAGCCGGGACTTAGTGGGCGGGGAGCTGTTTTTT.